This TCR beta chain was sequenced for a study of T cell changes during pregnancy in multiple sclerosis (dated by TCRdb to about 2019). In the study overall: In women with multiple sclerosis, the researchers looked at how the T cell repertoire shifted as pregnancy progressed.

In the case of this clone: Its antigen is not yet known. No much larger clone is present one base from it, and per-base qualities are unavailable.

Preparation of the library involved the immunoSEQ multiplex PCR assay. As stored in TCRdb, this immuneACCESS dataset retains in-frame rearrangements with V and J assigned. A fraction of the clones does not appear; measured against another copy, unresolved V genes explain less than half of the discrepancy, and the remainder lacks a known reason. This sample comprises 85,000 to 100,000 clones, under 95% of them detected only once. The biggest ten clones account for over 1.5% of the sample. The CDR3, from cysteine to phenylalanine, totals 15 residues. The only DNA kept is the CDR3, 45 bases in frame from the first base.

The source is a female donor with multiple sclerosis, enrolled in a pregnancy study. Source: peripheral blood, taken in the first trimester of pregnancy. The chain is made from TRBV21-1 and TRBJ1-1; TRBD1, as called in the table, went unchecked against the DNA. TRBV21-1 is a listed pseudogene. This receptor carries the CDR3 CASSPLGQGNTEAFF. The DNA sequence follows: TGTGCCAGCAGCCCCTTGGGACAGGGAAACACTGAAGCTTTCTTT.